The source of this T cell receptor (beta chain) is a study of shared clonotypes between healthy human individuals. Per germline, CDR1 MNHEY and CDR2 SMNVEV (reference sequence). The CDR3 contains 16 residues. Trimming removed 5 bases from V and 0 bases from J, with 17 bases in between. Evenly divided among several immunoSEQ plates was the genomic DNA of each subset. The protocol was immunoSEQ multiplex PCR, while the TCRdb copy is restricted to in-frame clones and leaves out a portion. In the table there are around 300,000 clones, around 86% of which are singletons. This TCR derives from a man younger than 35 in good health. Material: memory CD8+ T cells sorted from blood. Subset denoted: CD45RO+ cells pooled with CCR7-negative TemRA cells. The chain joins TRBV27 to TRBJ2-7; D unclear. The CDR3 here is CASSALPTGNSYEQYF. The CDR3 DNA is TGTGCCAGCAGTGCACTGCCGACTGGGAACTCCTACGAGCAGTACTTC.